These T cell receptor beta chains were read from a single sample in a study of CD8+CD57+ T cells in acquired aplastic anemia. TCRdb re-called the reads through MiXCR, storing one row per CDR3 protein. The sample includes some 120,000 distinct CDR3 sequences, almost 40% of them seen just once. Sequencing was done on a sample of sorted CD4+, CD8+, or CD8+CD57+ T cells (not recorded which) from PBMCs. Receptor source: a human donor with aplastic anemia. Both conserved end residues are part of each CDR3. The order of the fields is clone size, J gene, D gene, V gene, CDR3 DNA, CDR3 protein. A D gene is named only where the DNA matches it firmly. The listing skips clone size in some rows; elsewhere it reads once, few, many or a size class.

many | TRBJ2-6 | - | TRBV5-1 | TGCGCCAGCAGGGAGGGGGGCTCTGGGGCCAACGTCCTGACTTTC | CASREGGSGANVLTF
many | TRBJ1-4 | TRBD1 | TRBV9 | TGTGCCAGCAGCCTCGGGACAGGGGTTAATGAAAAACTGTTTTTT | CASSLGTGVNEKLFF
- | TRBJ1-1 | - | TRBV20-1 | TGCAGTGCTAGAATCGTGGGGGGTGAAGCTTTCTTT | CSARIVGGEAFF
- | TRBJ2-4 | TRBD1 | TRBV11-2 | TGTGCCAGCAGCTTTCACAGGGGGATAAACATTCAGTACTTC | CASSFHRGINIQYF
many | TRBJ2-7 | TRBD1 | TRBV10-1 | TGCGCCAGCCGACAGGGGGCCTACGAGCAGTACTTC | CASRQGAYEQYF
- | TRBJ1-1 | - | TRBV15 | TGTGCCACCAGTAGTCAGGCGAGCACTGAAGCTTTCTTT | CATSSQASTEAFF
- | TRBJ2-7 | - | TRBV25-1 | TGTGCCAGCAGCCCGGGACAACGGCACTACGAGCAGTACTTC | CASSPGQRHYEQYF
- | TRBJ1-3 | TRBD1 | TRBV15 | TGTGCCACCGGACAGGGAAGCTCTGGAAACACCATATATTTT | CATGQGSSGNTIYF
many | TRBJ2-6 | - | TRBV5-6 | TGTGCCAGCAGCGTTGCTGATTGGGCCAACGTCCTGACTTTC | CASSVADWANVLTF
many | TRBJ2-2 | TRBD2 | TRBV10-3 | TGTGCCATCAGTGCGAAGCGGGGCACCGGGGAGCTGTTTTTT | CAISAKRGTGELFF